The 30 T cell receptor beta chains below were found in one sample sequenced in a study of regulatory T cells in long-lasting Graves disease. CDR3 regions were amplified by Arm-PCR using iRepertoire HTBI primers to build TCR beta libraries. TCRdb re-called the multiplex PCR reads through MiXCR, storing one row per CDR3 protein. The repertoire holds roughly 500,000 distinct CDR3 sequences, with 20% to 25% as singletons. Indicated time point: persistent/refractory GD, antithyroid drugs over 5 years with positive TRAb. Researchers made the TCR library from RNA that was extracted from PBMCs. This material consisted of peripheral blood mononuclear cells (PBMCs), taken when the disease was refractory, from a patient treated with antithyroid drugs. Every receptor here comes from a female donor with Graves disease.

As for this clonotype: This could be a read error, since a much larger clone is one nucleotide away. The gene calls are TRBV10-3 and TRBJ2-6; perhaps TRBD1 as D (5 bases). CDR1 is ENHRY and CDR2 is SYGVKD in the germline V gene. This CDR3 has 16 residues. CDR3 region: CAVSESDRTGANVLTF. CDR3 nucleotide sequence: TGTGCCGTCAGTGAGTCCGACAGAACTGGGGCCAACGTCCTGACTTTC.

The chain uses TRBV24-1 and TRBJ2-5, with TRBD2 matching over 12 bases. Germline values: CDR1 KGHDR, CDR2 SFDVKD. This CDR3 is built from 16 residues. V shed 1 base and J 3 bases; nucleotides not matched to a gene: 2. The CDR3 here is CATSDFLAGGEETQYF. The CDR3 nucleotides read TGTGCCACCAGTGATTTCCTAGCGGGAGGGGAAGAGACCCAGTACTTC.

This clonotype came up a few times. The rearrangement joins TRBV3-1 to TRBJ1-5; TRBD1 might be the D (5 bases). This CDR3 has 15 amino acids. V was pared by 4 bases and J by 3 bases, with 13 bases between. In germline, CDR1 is LGHDT, CDR2 YNNKEL (reference sequence). The CDR3 here is CASSPTLGPNQPQHF. The CDR3 DNA sequence: TGTGCCAGCAGCCCTACCTTGGGGCCCAATCAGCCCCAGCATTTT. The variable domain in full, completed from reference TRBV3-1 and TRBJ1-5, reads DTAVSQTPKYLVTQMGNDKSIKCEQNLGHDTMYWYKQDSKKFLKIMFSYNNKELIINETVPNRFSPKSPDKAHLNLHINSLELGDSAVYFCASSPTLGPNQPQHFGDGTRLSIL.

As concerns this clonotype: It may be a read error: a sequence one base away is much more abundant. The chain has TRBV20-1 and TRBJ2-2, with 8 bases lining up with TRBD1. This CDR3 contains 16 residues. Germline V lookup: CDR1 DFQATT, CDR2 SNEGSKA (reference sequence). The V and J ends lost 2 bases and 3 bases, in that order; junction bases with no gene match: 8. The CDR3 loop is CSARRREQGDTGELFF. Written as DNA, the CDR3 is TGCAGTGCTAGACGACGGGAACAGGGGGACACCGGGGAGCTGTTTTTT.

The chain carries TRBV7-9 and TRBJ2-7; D gene unclear. Germline CDR1 and CDR2: SEHNR and FQNEAQ (reference sequence). This CDR3 contains 14 residues. The V end lost 1 base, the J end lost 2 bases, and 9 bases lay between the germline ends. DNA of the CDR3: TGTGCCAGCAGCTTAGGGACGGAACCCTACGAGCAGTACTTC. Translated: CASSLGTEPYEQYF.

This clonotype was counted ten times or more. The V gene is TRBV28, the J gene TRBJ1-1; possibly TRBD1 for D (6 bases). V dropped 7 bases and J dropped 4 bases, with 16 bases sitting between them. The CDR3 contains 14 residues. Germline-derived CDR1 and CDR2 are MDHEN and SYDVKM. The CDR3 coding sequence is TGTGCCAGCATTGTCCAGGGGATCGGCACTGAAGCTTTCTTT. Its protein is CASIVQGIGTEAFF.

In this sample, this clonotype turned up a few times. CDR3 DNA: TGTGCCAGCCCCCAAGTTCTCTATAATTCACCCCTCCACTTT. This codes for CASPQVLYNSPLHF. The rearrangement links TRBV9 to TRBJ1-6; D call uncertain. Trimming cost V 7 bases and J 3 bases, with 11 bases left between them. The CDR3 sequence is 14 residues long. Looked up from germline, CDR1 is SGDLS and CDR2 is YYNGEE.

The chain employs TRBV20-1 and TRBJ1-4; weak D call: TRBD1 (5 bases). Germline-derived CDR1 and CDR2 are DFQATT and SNEGSKA (reference sequence). The CDR3 runs 14 residues. Trimming took off 1 base at V and 7 bases at J, with 13 bases between the two ends. DNA for the CDR3: TGCAGTGCTAGAGCTCTTAGGGGAAGTGAAAAACTGTTTTTT. This codes for CSARALRGSEKLFF.

This clonotype has more than one count but fewer than ten. As DNA, the CDR3 is TGTGCCAGCAGCTTAAGCGGAGGGGCGCGGACCGGGGAGCTGTTTTTT. Translation: CASSLSGGARTGELFF. This chain uses TRBV7-2 with TRBJ2-2; tentatively, D is TRBD2 (6 bases). The CDR3 is 16 residues long. V was trimmed by 2 bases and J by 5 bases, leaving 15 bases between them. CDR1 SGHTA and CDR2 FQGNSA come from the germline V gene.

The table lists this clonotype with many counts. The chain couples TRBV15 to TRBJ1-2, with 7 positions matching TRBD1. This CDR3 region has 15 residues. Trimming removed 5 bases from V and 3 bases from J; junction bases left unmatched: 9. Germline values: CDR1 LNHNV, CDR2 YYDKDF (reference sequence). DNA for the CDR3: TGTGCCACCAGCGCTACCCGACAGGGATACTATGGCTACACCTTC. This encodes CATSATRQGYYGYTF.

This clonotype was seen many times. This chain links TRBV12-3 or TRBV12-4 with TRBJ2-5; TRBD1 aligns across 7 bases. Trimming cost V 6 bases and J 0 bases; bases outside gene matches: 7. This CDR3 is built from 15 residues. The CDR3 DNA sequence: TGTGCCAGCAGAACTGCCGGGACAGACCAAGAGACCCAGTACTTC. Translated, it gives CASRTAGTDQETQYF.

This clonotype was found many times. This chain connects TRBV11-2 to TRBJ2-7, with D possibly matching TRBD1 (6 bases). Germline V lookup: CDR1 SGHAT, CDR2 FQNNGV. The CDR3 totals 13 residues. Trimming removed 0 bases at V and 3 bases at J, with 6 bases between. The CDR3 reads CASSLDRGYEQYF. The CDR3 nucleotides are TGTGCCAGCAGCTTAGACAGGGGCTACGAGCAGTACTTC.

This clonotype showed up many times. This chain joins TRBV12-3 or TRBV12-4 and TRBJ1-2; 7 nucleotides line up with TRBD1. V trimming: 6 bases; J trimming: 7 bases; junction bases outside the gene matches: 14. The CDR3 length is 15 residues. CDR3 loop: CASRRDDRALTGYTF. For the CDR3, the DNA is TGTGCCAGCAGGAGGGACGACAGGGCCTTGACTGGCTACACCTTC.

This clonotype was seen at least ten times. The chain combines TRBV25-1 with TRBJ1-1, with D perhaps matching TRBD1 (6 bases). Germline loops: CDR1 MGHDK, CDR2 SYGVNS. With 3 bases removed from V and 3 bases from J, the gap between germline ends came to 14 bases. This CDR3 is 15 amino acids long. CDR3 in DNA: TGTGCCAGCAGTGAGGGGGGGCGAGTGGACACTGAAGCTTTCTTT. Encoded protein: CASSEGGRVDTEAFF.

J is TRBJ2-7 and V is TRBV3-1; D is perhaps TRBD2 (7 bases). The ends were cut back, 0 bases at V and 2 bases at J, with 11 bases in the middle. This CDR3 is 15 amino acids long. In germline, CDR1 is LGHDT, CDR2 YNNKEL (reference sequence). For the CDR3, the DNA is TGTGCCAGCAGCCAAGATTGGGGGGGCCCCTACGAGCAGTACTTC. Its protein is CASSQDWGGPYEQYF.

Ten or more counts support this clonotype. This rearrangement joins TRBV7-9 to TRBJ2-7, with 7 bases that match TRBD2. The junction had 8 bases not matched to a gene; V was cut back by 8 bases and J by 4 bases. The CDR3 is made up of 13 amino acids. Germline-derived CDR1 and CDR2 are SEHNR and FQNEAQ (reference sequence). The CDR3 protein is CASERAGEYEQYF. The CDR3 DNA reads as TGTGCCAGCGAGCGGGCGGGGGAATACGAGCAGTACTTC.

The CDR3 nucleotides read TGTGCCAGCAGCCCGGGCATTCGACATGGCTACACCTTC. Residues: CASSPGIRHGYTF. The chain uses TRBV28 and TRBJ1-2; no clear D gene. The V end was cut by 6 bases, the J end by 6 bases, with 14 bases between. From germline, CDR1 is MDHEN and CDR2 SYDVKM. The CDR3 spans 13 residues.

This clonotype appeared many times. This rearrangement joins TRBV12-3 or TRBV12-4 to TRBJ1-2, with D perhaps matching TRBD1 (5 bases). V was clipped by 6 bases and J by 4 bases, with 18 bases between them. The CDR3 runs to 15 residues. The CDR3 DNA reads TGTGCCAGCAGCCCCGGACAAGCCATCCCCTATGGCTACACCTTC. Encoded protein: CASSPGQAIPYGYTF.

The chain couples TRBV5-6 to TRBJ2-2; no reliable D call. V lost 5 bases and J lost 7, with 6 bases in between. Germline V gene data show CDR1 as SGHDT and CDR2 as YYEEEE. The CDR3 spans 11 residues. The CDR3 nucleotides are TGTGCCAGCAGTCGGTTCGGGGAGCTGTTTTTT. This encodes CASSRFGELFF. Combining the CDR3 with reference TRBV5-6 and TRBJ2-2 gives the whole variable domain DAGVTQSPTHLIKTRGQQVTLRCSPKSGHDTVSWYQQALGQGPQFIFQYYEEEERQRGNFPDRFSGHQFPNYSSELNVNALLLGDSALYLCASSRFGELFFGEGSRLTVL.

This clonotype was counted only a few times. The chain is built from TRBV7-8 and TRBJ2-2; 7 bases match TRBD1. Trimming cost V 7 bases and J 6 bases; bases outside gene matches: 14. The CDR3 sequence is 16 residues long. CDR1 is SGHVS and CDR2 is FQNEAQ in the germline V gene. CDR3 residues: CASILNRGMAAGELFF. DNA for the CDR3: TGTGCCAGCATCCTGAACAGGGGAATGGCGGCCGGGGAGCTGTTTTTT.

The J gene is TRBJ1-5, the V gene TRBV4-1; TRBD1 matches 9 bases. The CDR3 has 16 amino acids. The V and J ends lost 6 bases and 3 bases, in that order; junction bases with no gene match: 9. Per germline, CDR1 MGHRA and CDR2 YSYEKL. The CDR3 DNA reads TGCGCCAGCAGTCAACCGACAGGGGGGGCCAATCAGCCCCAGCATTTT. Translating it yields CASSQPTGGANQPQHF.

V gene TRBV7-2 combines with J gene TRBJ2-7; D perhaps matches TRBD1 (6 bases). V shed 1 base and J shed 2 bases, with 21 bases lying between them. The CDR3 spans 18 residues. Germline V gene data show CDR1 as SGHTA and CDR2 as FQGNSA. The CDR3 sequence is CASSLVGARGFSAYEQYF. CDR3 DNA: TGTGCCAGCAGCTTAGTCGGGGCCAGGGGTTTCAGCGCCTACGAGCAGTACTTC.

Comment on this clonotype: A much bigger clone sits one base away, suggesting this may be a read error. The V call is TRBV28, the J call TRBJ2-6; D perhaps matches TRBD1 (6 bases). CDR3 size: 16 residues. Germline V gives CDR1 MDHEN, CDR2 SYDVKM. CDR3 in DNA: TGTGCCAGCAGTCCAACCAGGGGCTCTGAGGCCAACGTCCTGACTTTC. It is translated as CASSPTRGSEANVLTF.

This clonotype was found many times. The genes are TRBV15 and TRBJ2-5; 9 bases map to TRBD2. The CDR3 loop spans 17 amino acids. Germline loops: CDR1 LNHNV, CDR2 YYDKDF (reference sequence). Trimming at V came to 1 base and at J to 1 base, leaving 7 bases not matched to a gene. The CDR3 region has the DNA TGTGCCACCAGCAGAGGTAGTAGCGGGGGATTCCAAGAGACCCAGTACTTC. Translating it yields CATSRGSSGGFQETQYF. Using reference TRBV15 and TRBJ2-5 for the parts outside the CDR3, the full variable domain is DAMVIQNPRYQVTQFGKPVTLSCSQTLNHNVMYWYQQKSSQAPKLLFHYYDKDFNNEADTPDNFQSRRPNTSFCFLDIRSPGLGDTAMYLCATSRGSSGGFQETQYFGPGTRLLVL.

A few counts support this clonotype. This CDR3 fails to terminate in the conserved phenylalanine or tryptophan, so it likely reflects a read error. V and J are TRBV6-1 and TRBJ1-2; tentatively, D is TRBD1 (6 bases). Germline V lookup: CDR1 MNHNS, CDR2 SASEGT. The CDR3 spans 12 residues. Trimming stripped 6 bases from V and 8 bases from J, with 13 bases between. CDR3 nucleotides: TGTGCCAGCAGCGACGCAGGGGTCGGCTACACCCTC. Amino acids: CASSDAGVGYTL.

This sequence joins TRBV27 and TRBJ1-5; D is undetermined. The CDR3 loop spans 14 amino acids. The germline V and J ends were trimmed by 4 bases and 0 bases, with 7 bases remaining between them. Germline-derived CDR1 and CDR2 are MNHEY and SMNVEV (reference sequence). The CDR3 loop is CASSSPNSNQPQHF. In DNA, the CDR3 is TGTGCCAGCAGTTCCCCGAATAGCAATCAGCCCCAGCATTTT.

This clonotype appeared a few times. The chain links TRBV20-1 to TRBJ1-2; tentatively, D is TRBD1 (6 bases). Trimming removed 3 bases at V and 8 bases at J, with 19 bases between. The CDR3 loop spans 14 amino acids. Germline values: CDR1 DFQATT, CDR2 SNEGSKA (reference sequence). Here the CDR3 DNA reads TGCAGTGCTAGTGTTGGGACATTGGGCAGGGGCTACACCTTC. This sequence encodes CSASVGTLGRGYTF.

V and J are TRBV5-6 and TRBJ2-7; 8 bases line up with TRBD1. The CDR3 sequence is 12 residues long. With 6 bases clipped from V and 6 bases from J, the junction kept 5 bases outside the gene matches. Germline-derived CDR1 and CDR2 are SGHDT and YYEEEE. The CDR3 DNA sequence: TGTGCCAGCACCCGGACAGGGCGCGAGCAGTACTTC. This encodes CASTRTGREQYF.

The genes are TRBV7-9 and TRBJ2-6; perhaps D is TRBD1 or TRBD2 (5 bases each). The V gene lost 4 bases and the J gene lost 0 bases, with 22 bases spanning the gap. This CDR3 has 20 amino acids. The germline V gene encodes CDR1 SEHNR and CDR2 FQNEAQ (reference sequence). The DNA for the CDR3 is TGTGCCAGCAGCTCGAGCCGACTTGAAACAGGACTCTCTGGGGCCAACGTCCTGACTTTC. It is translated as CASSSSRLETGLSGANVLTF.

This clonotype was counted only a few times. The chain couples TRBV3-1 to TRBJ1-5; perhaps TRBD1 as D (5 bases). Germline CDR1 reads LGHDT; CDR2 reads YNNKEL (reference sequence). The CDR3 covers 14 residues. V was pared by 1 base and J by 6 bases, with 10 bases between. The CDR3 is CASSQGAGSQPQHF. CDR3 DNA: TGTGCCAGCAGCCAAGGGGCAGGGAGTCAGCCCCAGCATTTT.